Listed here are 22 T cell receptor beta chains from one sample, sequenced in a study of blood T cell repertoires in COVID-19. The assay was immunoSEQ multiplex PCR, and TCRdb's table has in-frame clones only and misses some. The profile shows more than 80,000 clones, roughly 87% of them singletons. The sequenced sample was peripheral blood. These receptors all come from a woman between 55 and 75 years old with COVID-19, enrolled during active disease.

This rearrangement joins TRBV7-2 to TRBJ2-5, with 7 bases that match TRBD2. Germline V gene lookup returns CDR1 SGHTA and CDR2 FQGNSA. Trimming took 6 bases from V and 4 from J; bases not matched to a gene: 8. The CDR3 covers 14 residues. The CDR3 sequence is CASRRGGGGETQYF. The CDR3 region has the DNA TGTGCCAGCAGGCGGGGCGGGGGAGGAGAGACCCAGTACTTC.

The genes are TRBV7-9 and TRBJ2-1; no clear D gene. Trimming removed 5 bases at V and 6 bases at J, with 8 bases between. The CDR3 covers 12 residues. CDR1 and CDR2 (germline): SEHNR, FQNEAQ (reference sequence). The CDR3, as DNA: TGTGCCAGCAGCCCAAGCTTCAATGAGCAGTTCTTC. It specifies CASSPSFNEQFF.

The V call is TRBV6-2 or TRBV6-3, the J call TRBJ1-1; 7 bases are shared with TRBD1. This CDR3 is 13 amino acids long. Germline V gene lookup returns CDR1 MNHEY and CDR2 SVGEGT. After removal of 5 bases from V and 1 base from J, the junction contained 1 base not matched to a gene. The CDR3 DNA reads as TGTGCCAGCAGTAACAGGGGGAACACTGAAGCTTTCTTT. The encoded protein is CASSNRGNTEAFF.

The chain uses TRBV18 and TRBJ1-2; 9 positions match TRBD1. The CDR3 loop spans 18 amino acids. Germline V gene sequence: CDR1 KGHSH, CDR2 LQKENI. The V segment lost 5 bases and the J segment 1 base; nucleotides outside the gene matches: 14. CDR3 amino acids: CASSNPRGQGPLNYGYTF. The CDR3 DNA sequence: TGTGCCAGCTCAAACCCCCGGGGACAGGGTCCCCTTAACTATGGCTACACCTTC.

The chain joins TRBV4-2 to TRBJ1-4; 9 nucleotides align to TRBD1. J lost 6 bases, V lost 0 bases, and 8 bases had no gene match. Germline lookup yields CDR1 LGHNA and CDR2 YNFKEQ. This CDR3 spans 17 amino acids. The CDR3 reads CASSQEGVGTGYEKLFF. In nucleotides, the CDR3 is TGTGCCAGCAGCCAAGAGGGGGTGGGGACAGGGTATGAAAAACTGTTTTTT.

The chain links TRBV4-2 to TRBJ1-4; no clear D gene. The CDR3 spans 15 residues. Trimming took 6 bases from V and 0 from J, leaving 11 bases between them. Germline V gives CDR1 LGHNA, CDR2 YNFKEQ. CDR3 sequence: CASSRAGTTNEKLFF. The DNA of the CDR3 is TGTGCCAGCAGTCGGGCGGGAACAACTAATGAAAAACTGTTTTTT.

This chain connects TRBV10-3 to TRBJ1-2, with D hard to call. The CDR3 contains 13 residues. The ends were cut back, 3 bases at V and 5 bases at J, with 10 bases in the middle. Germline CDR1 ENHRY, CDR2 SYGVKD. CDR3: CAISDVQPYGYTF. CDR3 coding DNA: TGTGCCATCAGTGATGTACAGCCTTATGGCTACACCTTC.

The V gene is TRBV4-3, the J gene TRBJ2-1; tentative D call: TRBD2 (6 bases). The ends were cut back, 1 base at V and 1 base at J, with 8 bases in the middle. The CDR3 loop spans 15 amino acids. The germline CDR1 and CDR2 sequences are LGHNA and YSLEER. The CDR3 bases are TGCGCCAGCAGCCAAGCAAGCGGGTCCTACAATGAGCAGTTCTTC. Translated, it gives CASSQASGSYNEQFF.

CDR3 in amino acids: CASSAPDGIETQYF. The DNA of the CDR3 is TGTGCCAGTAGTGCCCCGGACGGGATAGAGACCCAGTACTTC. This sequence joins TRBV19 and TRBJ2-5; D possibly corresponds to TRBD2 (5 bases). Germline V gene lookup returns CDR1 LNHDA and CDR2 SQIVND (reference sequence). This CDR3 has 14 residues. The ends were cut back, 5 bases at V and 4 bases at J, with 14 bases in the middle. The full variable domain, completed using reference TRBV19 and TRBJ2-5, is DGGITQSPKYLFRKEGQNVTLSCEQNLNHDAMYWYRQDPGQGLRLIYYSQIVNDFQKGDIAEGYSVSREKKESFPLTVTSAQKNPTAFYLCASSAPDGIETQYFGPGTRLLVL.

The V call is TRBV6-5, the J call TRBJ2-3, with 7 bases aligning to TRBD1. This CDR3 region has 15 residues. With V trimmed by 6 bases and J by 0 bases, 6 bases remained unmatched. Germline V gene sequence: CDR1 MNHEY, CDR2 SVGAGI. CDR3 DNA sequence: TGTGCCAGCAGACTCCAGGGGGTTAGCACAGATACGCAGTATTTT. This translates into CASRLQGVSTDTQYF.

This rearrangement joins TRBV2 to TRBJ1-1; 9 bases match TRBD1. Germline trimming cut 7 bases from V and 5 bases from J; bases unmatched to any gene: 8. The CDR3 totals 14 residues. Germline CDR1 SNHLY, CDR2 FYNNEI. CDR3 in amino acids: CASTYRGRETEAFF. CDR3 nucleotide sequence: TGTGCCAGCACCTACAGGGGGCGTGAGACTGAAGCTTTCTTT. Drawing the rest from reference TRBV2 and TRBJ1-1, the complete variable domain is EPEVTQTPSHQVTQMGQEVILRCVPISNHLYFYWYRQILGQKVEFLVSFYNNEISEKSEIFDDQFSVERPDGSNFTLKIRSTKLEDSAMYFCASTYRGRETEAFFGQGTRLTVV.

The chain recombines TRBV2 with TRBJ1-4; the match to TRBD1 covers 7 bases. This CDR3 comprises 15 residues. CDR1 is SNHLY and CDR2 is FYNNEI in the germline V gene. Losses at the gene ends were 6 bases for V and 0 bases for J; bases not matched to a gene: 4. Here the CDR3 reads CASRDRRATNEKLFF. CDR3 coding DNA: TGTGCCAGCAGGGACAGGAGAGCAACTAATGAAAAACTGTTTTTT.

This clone has just a few counts. This chain connects TRBV3-1 (or the pseudogene TRBV3-2) to TRBJ2-1; 15 positions match TRBD2. V shed 0 bases and J 15 bases; nucleotides not matched to a gene: 9. Germline CDR1 is LGHDT and CDR2 is YNNKEL (reference sequence). The CDR3 consists of 16 residues. The CDR3: CASSQEPGLAGGKMFF. In DNA, the CDR3 is TGTGCCAGCAGCCAAGAACCCGGACTAGCGGGGGGGAAAATGTTCTTC.

The chain recombines TRBV30 with TRBJ2-1; 7 bases line up with TRBD1. CDR3 size: 13 residues. Germline lookup yields CDR1 GTSNPN and CDR2 SVGIG (reference sequence). After removal of 4 bases from V and 4 bases from J, the junction contained 4 bases not matched to a gene. The CDR3 sequence: CAWTKGQYNEQFF. The DNA of the CDR3 is TGTGCCTGGACTAAGGGACAGTACAATGAGCAGTTCTTC.

This clone appeared a few times. The chain uses TRBV5-1 and TRBJ1-4; 10 bases agree with TRBD1. Germline trimming cut 1 base from V and 12 bases from J; bases unmatched to any gene: 12. The length of the CDR3 is 16 residues. CDR1 SGHRS and CDR2 YFSETQ come from the germline V gene. CDR3 region: CASSLTRGQGRGELFF. The CDR3 nucleotides read TGCGCCAGCAGCTTGACCCGGGGACAGGGGCGTGGGGAACTGTTTTTT.

The V and J genes are TRBV10-3 and TRBJ2-2; 10 bases align to TRBD1. Unmatched junction bases numbered 11, after V lost 10 bases and J lost 6 bases. CDR3 length equals 15 residues. CDR1 and CDR2 (germline): ENHRY, SYGVKD. The CDR3 here is CASQTGQGRSGELFF. CDR3 nucleotides: TGTGCCAGCCAAACGGGACAGGGGAGGTCCGGGGAGCTGTTTTTT.

For this clone: Additional DNA sequences in this sample encode the identical CDR3. The chain couples TRBV7-8 to TRBJ1-4; 8 positions match TRBD1. The CDR3 length is 14 residues. V lost 5 bases, J lost 8 bases, and 7 bases stayed unmatched. Germline CDR1 is SGHVS and CDR2 is FQNEAQ. This CDR3 reads CASSPGQGREKLFF. In nucleotides, the CDR3 is TGTGCCAGCAGCCCTGGACAGGGTCGGGAAAAACTGTTTTTT.

The chain links TRBV19 to TRBJ1-5; D is unclear. Germline lookup yields CDR1 LNHDA and CDR2 SQIVND (reference sequence). The V end lost 3 bases, the J end lost 6 bases, and 6 bases lay between the germline ends. This CDR3 contains 12 residues. This CDR3 reads CASSMGSQPQHF. The CDR3 DNA follows: TGTGCCAGTAGTATGGGCAGTCAGCCCCAGCATTTT. The variable domain in full, completed from reference TRBV19 and TRBJ1-5, reads DGGITQSPKYLFRKEGQNVTLSCEQNLNHDAMYWYRQDPGQGLRLIYYSQIVNDFQKGDIAEGYSVSREKKESFPLTVTSAQKNPTAFYLCASSMGSQPQHFGDGTRLSIL.

The CDR3 protein is CASRQKTYEQYF. In DNA form, the CDR3 reads TGTGCCAGCAGACAAAAGACCTACGAGCAGTACTTC. The J gene is TRBJ2-7, the V gene TRBV21-1; TRBD1 was called by the table and not checked on the DNA. TRBV21-1 is annotated as a pseudogene. The CDR3 is 12 residues long.

This clone was observed a handful of times. The chain carries TRBV30 and TRBJ1-4, with 7 bases fitting TRBD1. Looked up from germline, CDR1 is GTSNPN and CDR2 is SVGIG (reference sequence). The CDR3 has 14 amino acids. V lost 7 bases, J lost 5 bases, and 10 bases stayed unmatched. The CDR3 DNA reads as TGTGCCTCAAAGTGGTGGGACAGAAATGAAAAACTGTTTTTT. Translation: CASKWWDRNEKLFF. Full variable domain (outside the CDR3, taken from reference TRBV30 and TRBJ1-4): SQTIHQWPATLVQPVGSPLSLECTVEGTSNPNLYWYRQAAGRGLQLLFYSVGIGQISSEVPQNLSASRPQDRQFILSSKKLLLSDSGFYLCASKWWDRNEKLFFGSGTQLSVL.

The chain employs TRBV24-1 and TRBJ2-1; perhaps TRBD1 as D (6 bases). The CDR3 is made up of 13 amino acids. Trimming shortened V by 1 base and J by 10 bases, and 10 bases separated the two germline ends. Germline CDR1 is KGHDR and CDR2 is SFDVKD. The CDR3 DNA sequence: TGTGCCACCAGTGATTTAGGTAGGGGGGAGCAGTTCTTC. Translation: CATSDLGRGEQFF.

The chain has TRBV27 and TRBJ1-6; 7 positions match TRBD1. The V segment lost 6 bases and the J segment 7 bases; nucleotides outside the gene matches: 12. The CDR3 covers 16 residues. The germline V gene encodes CDR1 MNHEY and CDR2 SMNVEV (reference sequence). CDR3 sequence reads: CASRLLPGQKNSPLHF. As DNA, the CDR3 is TGTGCCAGCAGACTCCTTCCGGGACAGAAAAATTCACCCCTCCACTTT.